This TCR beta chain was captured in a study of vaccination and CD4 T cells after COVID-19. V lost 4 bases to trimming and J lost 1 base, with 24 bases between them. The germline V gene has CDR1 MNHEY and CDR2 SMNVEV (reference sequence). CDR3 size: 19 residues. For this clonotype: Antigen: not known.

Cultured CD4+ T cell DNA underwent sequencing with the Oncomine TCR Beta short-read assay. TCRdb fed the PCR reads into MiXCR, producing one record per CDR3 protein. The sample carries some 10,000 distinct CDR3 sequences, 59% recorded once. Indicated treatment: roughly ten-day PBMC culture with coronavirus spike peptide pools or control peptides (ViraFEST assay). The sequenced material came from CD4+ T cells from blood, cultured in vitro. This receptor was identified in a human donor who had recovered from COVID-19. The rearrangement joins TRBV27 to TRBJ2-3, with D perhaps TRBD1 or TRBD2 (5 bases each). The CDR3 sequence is CASSSEYGRDARGTDTQYF. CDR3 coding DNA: TGTGCCAGCAGTTCCGAGTACGGCAGGGACGCACGAGGCACAGATACGCAGTATTTT.